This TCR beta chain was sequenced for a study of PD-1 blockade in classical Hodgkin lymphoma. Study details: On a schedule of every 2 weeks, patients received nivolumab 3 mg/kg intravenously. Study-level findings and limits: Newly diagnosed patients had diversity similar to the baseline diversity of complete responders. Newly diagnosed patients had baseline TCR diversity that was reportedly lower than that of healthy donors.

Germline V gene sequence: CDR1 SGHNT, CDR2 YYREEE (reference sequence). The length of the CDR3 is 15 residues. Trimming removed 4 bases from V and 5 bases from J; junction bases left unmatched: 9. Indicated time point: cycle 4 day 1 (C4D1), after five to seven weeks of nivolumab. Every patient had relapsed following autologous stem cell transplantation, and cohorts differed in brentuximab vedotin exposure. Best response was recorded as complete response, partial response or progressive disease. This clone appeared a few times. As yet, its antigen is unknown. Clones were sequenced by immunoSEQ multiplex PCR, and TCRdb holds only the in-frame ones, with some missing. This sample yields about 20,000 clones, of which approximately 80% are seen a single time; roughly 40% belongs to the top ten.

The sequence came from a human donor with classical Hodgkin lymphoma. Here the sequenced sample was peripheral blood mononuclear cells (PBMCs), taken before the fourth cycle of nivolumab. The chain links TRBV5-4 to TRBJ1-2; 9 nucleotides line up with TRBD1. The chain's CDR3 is CASSALTGTGYGYTF. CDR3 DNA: TGTGCCAGCAGCGCTCTTACCGGGACAGGGTATGGCTACACCTTC.